The 25 T cell receptor beta chains below were found in one sample sequenced in a study of human T cells and chemical hapten exposure. TCRdb used MiXCR to reprocess the RACE reads, holding one entry per CDR3 protein. The sample includes fewer than 45,000 distinct CDR3 sequences, over 3.5% of them seen just once. The time point was: patch test 1, 2 weeks after DPC sensitization. The treatment denotes: therapeutic diphenylcyclopropenone sensitization with weekly scalp DPC. Total RNA was extracted from unfractionated whole blood. The sample in question was whole blood, obtained in connection with sensitization to the hapten diphenylcyclopropenone (DPC). These receptors originate from a man in his fifties or sixties with alopecia areata. Some clones in this sample may be carry-over from other donors' samples.

The chain links TRBV9 to TRBJ2-1; 11 bases fit TRBD2. Germline CDR1 and CDR2: SGDLS and YYNGEE. The CDR3 sequence is 15 residues long. With 4 bases clipped from V and 4 bases from J, the junction kept 4 bases outside the gene matches. This chain's CDR3 is CASSSRTSGYNEQFF. The DNA of the CDR3 is TGTGCCAGCAGCTCTCGGACTAGCGGGTACAATGAGCAGTTCTTC.

The gene calls are TRBV5-4 and TRBJ2-1; 13 bases map to TRBD2. Germline loops: CDR1 SGHNT, CDR2 YYREEE (reference sequence). The V segment lost 10 bases and the J segment 7 bases; nucleotides outside the gene matches: 5. There are 13 residues in the CDR3. CDR3 residues: CAGGLAGANEQFF. CDR3 sequence (DNA): TGTGCCGGAGGACTAGCGGGAGCAAATGAGCAGTTCTTC.

This clonotype was counted at least ten times. The chain is built from TRBV29-1 and TRBJ2-3; D is perhaps TRBD1 or TRBD2 (7 bases each). The V end lost 3 bases, the J end lost 2 bases, and 12 bases lay between the germline ends. This CDR3 has 14 residues. Germline CDR1 reads SQVTM; CDR2 reads ANQGSEA. The CDR3: CSVEGRGHTDTQYF. CDR3 DNA: TGCAGCGTTGAGGGGAGGGGGCACACAGATACGCAGTATTTT.

The gene calls are TRBV5-1 and TRBJ2-3; D call uncertain. The CDR3 has 14 residues. Germline CDR1 and CDR2: SGHRS and YFSETQ. The V end was cut by 1 base, the J end by 2 bases, with 8 bases between. This chain's CDR3 is CASSLNLPTDTQYF. Written as DNA, the CDR3 is TGCGCCAGCAGCTTGAACCTCCCCACAGATACGCAGTATTTT.

The sample holds many counts of this clonotype. The chain carries TRBV6-2 or TRBV6-3 and TRBJ2-7; TRBD2 aligns across 8 bases. The CDR3 spans 14 residues. V lost 0 bases to trimming and J lost 2 bases; unmatched junction nucleotides: 0. CDR1 is MNHEY and CDR2 is SVGEGT in the germline V gene. In DNA, the CDR3 is TGTGCCAGCAGTTACTCGACTAGCGCCTACGAGCAGTACTTC. It is translated as CASSYSTSAYEQYF.

This clonotype came up many times. The chain couples TRBV10-2 to TRBJ2-1, with 11 bases aligning to TRBD2. The germline V gene encodes CDR1 WSHSY and CDR2 SAAADI. The CDR3 totals 20 residues. Germline trimming cut 6 bases from V and 7 bases from J; bases unmatched to any gene: 23. DNA for the CDR3: TGCGCCAGCAGCGAAGTTGGCTGGGGGCAACTAGCGGGAGTTCGGAATGAGCAGTTCTTC. Protein: CASSEVGWGQLAGVRNEQFF.

This clonotype was counted at least ten times. The rearrangement links TRBV25-1 to TRBJ2-7; 7 nucleotides line up with TRBD1. The V gene's germline CDR1 is MGHDK and CDR2 SYGVNS. This CDR3 is built from 15 residues. V shed 4 bases, J shed 3 bases, and the junction held 9 bases outside the gene matches. For the CDR3, the DNA is TGTGCCAGCAGTGCTACGGGACAGTCCGTCTACGAGCAGTACTTC. It translates to CASSATGQSVYEQYF.

The chain has TRBV6-5 and TRBJ2-3; perhaps TRBD1 as D (6 bases). Germline-derived CDR1 and CDR2 are MNHEY and SVGAGI. The V end was cut by 7 bases, the J end by 4 bases, with 15 bases between. The CDR3 spans 14 residues. The CDR3 sequence: CASKTGMSADTQYF. The DNA for the CDR3 is TGTGCCAGCAAAACAGGGATGAGTGCAGATACGCAGTATTTT.

Many counts were recorded for this clonotype. The gene calls are TRBV6-5 and TRBJ2-1, with D uncertain. The germline V gene has CDR1 MNHEY and CDR2 SVGAGI. Trimming pared 0 bases from V and 10 bases from J, leaving 4 bases between. This CDR3 has 11 amino acids. Written as DNA, the CDR3 is TGTGCCAGCAGTTACTCGAGGGAGCAGTTCTTC. Protein product: CASSYSREQFF.

This clonotype came up many times. The V call is TRBV7-2, the J call TRBJ2-1; 12 bases line up with TRBD2. The V segment lost 2 bases and the J segment 4 bases; nucleotides outside the gene matches: 6. CDR1 is SGHTA, CDR2 FQGNSA, per germline. This CDR3 spans 17 amino acids. The CDR3 DNA follows: TGTGCCAGCAGCTTATGGCTAGCGGGAGGGCCGTACAATGAGCAGTTCTTC. Protein product: CASSLWLAGGPYNEQFF.

This clonotype was detected many times. J is TRBJ2-2 and V is TRBV4-2, with D perhaps assigned TRBD1 or TRBD2 (5 bases each). Germline-derived CDR1 and CDR2 are LGHNA and YNFKEQ. The CDR3 contains 12 residues. The V gene lost 5 bases and the J gene lost 4 bases, with 5 bases spanning the gap. The DNA of the CDR3 is TGTGCCAGCAGCGGGGGCACCGGGGAGCTGTTTTTT. Translation: CASSGGTGELFF.

The sample holds many counts of this clonotype. This chain connects TRBV3-1 to TRBJ2-2; TRBD1 aligns across 8 bases. The CDR3 has 16 residues. CDR1 and CDR2 (germline): LGHDT, YNNKEL (reference sequence). With V trimmed by 4 bases and J by 3 bases, 7 bases remained unmatched. Written as DNA, the CDR3 is TGTGCCAGCAGCCCCCGACAGGGGTACGACACCGGGGAGCTGTTTTTT. Translated: CASSPRQGYDTGELFF.

This clonotype occurred many times. The chain employs TRBV6-5 and TRBJ2-2; 8 bases agree with TRBD1. The V and J ends lost 5 bases and 7 bases, in that order; junction bases with no gene match: 9. The germline gives CDR1 MNHEY, CDR2 SVGAGI. This CDR3 is built from 15 residues. The DNA of the CDR3 is TGTGCCAGCAGTCCCGGACAGGGACGGGTCGGGGAGCTGTTTTTT. This codes for CASSPGQGRVGELFF.

This clonotype was recorded many times. The V gene is TRBV29-1, the J gene TRBJ2-7, with 11 bases that match TRBD2. Germline V lookup: CDR1 SQVTM, CDR2 ANQGSEA. The J segment lost 5 bases and the V segment lost 4 bases, leaving 4 bases of the junction unmatched. The CDR3 runs 13 residues. This chain's CDR3 is CSVVELAGDEQYF. The CDR3 DNA sequence: TGCAGCGTTGTCGAACTAGCGGGGGACGAGCAGTACTTC.

This clonotype showed up many times. At one end, the junction sequence differs from germline, possibly due to a read error. The rearrangement uses TRBV27 and TRBJ2-1, with D possibly matching TRBD2 (7 bases). This CDR3 is 13 amino acids long. Germline loops: CDR1 MNHEY, CDR2 SMNVEV (reference sequence). The CDR3 coding sequence is TGTGCCAGCAGTTATGGGGGGGCTGCTTTCAAGGTCTTC. Amino acid sequence: CASSYGGAAFKVF.

Many counts were recorded for this clonotype. This chain connects TRBV28 to TRBJ1-5, with D tentatively TRBD1 (6 bases). From germline, CDR1 is MDHEN and CDR2 SYDVKM. V shed 7 bases and J shed 7 bases, with 17 bases lying between them. This CDR3 contains 14 residues. The CDR3 here is CASILGGGGQPQHF. CDR3 nucleotide sequence: TGTGCCAGCATCTTAGGAGGGGGAGGACAGCCCCAGCATTTT.

This clonotype was detected ten times or more. The V and J genes are TRBV28 and TRBJ1-4; 8 bases line up with TRBD1. With 6 bases clipped from V and 7 bases from J, the junction kept 10 bases outside the gene matches. The CDR3 extends over 15 amino acids. Germline loops: CDR1 MDHEN, CDR2 SYDVKM. The CDR3 sequence: CASSPQGARSEKLFF. CDR3 sequence (DNA): TGTGCCAGCAGCCCCCAGGGGGCGAGGAGTGAAAAACTGTTTTTT.

This clonotype was recorded at least ten times. The chain links TRBV20-1 to TRBJ2-7; 11 positions match TRBD2. Trimming at V came to 0 bases and at J to 2 bases, leaving 9 bases not matched to a gene. Germline CDR1 reads DFQATT; CDR2 reads SNEGSKA (reference sequence). CDR3 length: 17 amino acids. The CDR3 bases are TGCAGTGCTAGAGATCGGCTAGCGGGAGGAGATACCTACGAGCAGTACTTC. This translates into CSARDRLAGGDTYEQYF.

At least ten counts were recorded for this clonotype. V and J are TRBV29-1 and TRBJ2-1; D is unresolved. CDR1 and CDR2 from the germline V gene are SQVTM and ANQGSEA. The CDR3 is 16 residues long. V lost 4 bases and J 4 bases, leaving 20 bases between the germline ends. The CDR3 nucleotides read TGCAGCGTTGGGGATCGGAGTGGTTTTTATTACAATGAGCAGTTCTTC. Encoded protein: CSVGDRSGFYYNEQFF.

This clonotype was observed many times. The chain carries TRBV6-6 and TRBJ2-2, with D uncertain. The CDR3 covers 15 residues. Trimming left V 2 bases short and J 4 bases short, with 11 bases between. Germline CDR1 reads MNHNY; CDR2 reads SVGAGI (reference sequence). The DNA for the CDR3 is TGTGCCAGCAGTTACGGCGAGGTTGGCACCGGGGAGCTGTTTTTT. Its translation: CASSYGEVGTGELFF.

A few counts support this clonotype. This chain connects TRBV5-4 to TRBJ2-7; the D call may be TRBD1 or TRBD2 (5 bases each). V gave up 5 bases and J gave up 6 bases, with 18 bases separating them. CDR1 is SGHNT and CDR2 is YYREEE in the germline V gene (reference sequence). The CDR3 consists of 14 residues. The CDR3 DNA is TGTGCCAGCAGGGCCGGGACCAGCGGCTCCGAGCAGTACTTC. It encodes CASRAGTSGSEQYF.

This clonotype showed up many times. V usage is TRBV6-2 or TRBV6-3 and J usage is TRBJ2-7; perhaps D is TRBD1 or TRBD2 (6 bases each). The CDR3 contains 12 residues. CDR1 is MNHEY and CDR2 is SVGEGT in the germline V gene. Trimming pared 7 bases from V and 4 bases from J, leaving 11 bases between. CDR3 nucleotides: TGTGCCAGCAAAAGGGGGGATTACGAGCAGTACTTC. Its translation: CASKRGDYEQYF.

The table lists this clonotype with many counts. The rearrangement links TRBV7-9 to TRBJ1-3; D remains ambiguous. The germline gives CDR1 SEHNR, CDR2 FQNEAQ (reference sequence). The CDR3 totals 12 residues. V dropped 11 bases and J dropped 6 bases, with 14 bases sitting between them. Here the CDR3 reads CAGGEKENTIYF. As DNA, the CDR3 is TGTGCCGGTGGGGAGAAAGAAAACACCATATATTTT.

This clonotype has a count of ten or more. The rearrangement links TRBV2 to TRBJ2-5, with D tentatively TRBD1 (6 bases). The germline V and J ends were trimmed by 1 base and 9 bases, with 15 bases remaining between them. The CDR3 runs to 14 residues. In germline, CDR1 is SNHLY, CDR2 FYNNEI. CDR3 DNA: TGTGCCAGCAGTGAAGTTAAGAGCAGGGGTCCCCAGTACTTC. It yields the protein CASSEVKSRGPQYF.

This clonotype was recorded many times. The chain couples TRBV5-1 to TRBJ1-2; no firm D call. CDR3 length: 14 amino acids. V dropped 0 bases and J dropped 2 bases, with 8 bases sitting between them. The germline gives CDR1 SGHRS, CDR2 YFSETQ. The CDR3 coding sequence is TGCGCCAGCAGCTTGGTTACAGCCAACTATGGCTACACCTTC. Residues: CASSLVTANYGYTF. Combining the CDR3 with reference TRBV5-1 and TRBJ1-2 gives the whole variable domain KAGVTQTPRYLIKTRGQQVTLSCSPISGHRSVSWYQQTPGQGLQFLFEYFSETQRNKGNFPGRFSGRQFSNSRSEMNVSTLELGDSALYLCASSLVTANYGYTFGSGTRLTVV.